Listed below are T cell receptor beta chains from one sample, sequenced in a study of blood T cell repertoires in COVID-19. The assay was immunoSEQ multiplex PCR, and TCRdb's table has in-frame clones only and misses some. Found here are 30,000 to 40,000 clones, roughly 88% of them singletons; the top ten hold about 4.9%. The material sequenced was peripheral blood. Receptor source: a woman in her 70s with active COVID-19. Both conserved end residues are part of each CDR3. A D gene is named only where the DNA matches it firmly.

CDR3: CASSPSAWGLAGTQETQYF
V: TRBV11-3
J: TRBJ2-5
D: TRBD2

CDR3: CASSPPTQNIQYF
V: TRBV18
J: TRBJ2-4
D: -

CDR3: CASIPAEYSETQYF
V: TRBV28
J: TRBJ2-5
D: -

CDR3: CASSPNRGATNEKLFF
V: TRBV3-1/TRBV3-2
J: TRBJ1-4
D: -

CDR3: CASSWGGGATYGYTF
V: TRBV28
J: TRBJ1-2
D: -

CDR3: CASSLLTGSTYEQYF
V: TRBV18
J: TRBJ2-7
D: TRBD1

CDR3: CASSQGRETQYF
V: TRBV27
J: TRBJ2-5
D: -

CDR3: CASSELGGGLTDTQYF
V: TRBV6-1
J: TRBJ2-3
D: -

CDR3: CASSQALWSSGIQETQYF
V: TRBV3-1/TRBV3-2
J: TRBJ2-5
D: TRBD2

CDR3: CASGGSRGGEQYF
V: TRBV2
J: TRBJ2-7
D: -

CDR3: CASSYSADTIYF
V: TRBV6-2/TRBV6-3
J: TRBJ1-3
D: -

CDR3: CASSLAGSGAETQYF
V: TRBV27
J: TRBJ2-5
D: -

CDR3: CASSRLAGGRNEQFF
V: TRBV3-1/TRBV3-2
J: TRBJ2-1
D: TRBD2

CDR3: CATAPSGGAGNEQFF
V: TRBV12-5
J: TRBJ2-1
D: TRBD2

CDR3: CASSLGAIGETQYF
V: TRBV11-2
J: TRBJ2-5
D: -

CDR3: CASSLSGGDNEQFF
V: TRBV5-1
J: TRBJ2-1
D: -

CDR3: CASSSSVDYGYTF
V: TRBV11-2
J: TRBJ1-2
D: -

CDR3: CASSQVGTAEQFF
V: TRBV4-1
J: TRBJ2-1
D: TRBD1

CDR3: CASKLNPQGAGEQYF
V: TRBV19
J: TRBJ2-7
D: TRBD1

CDR3: CASSETSGSTDTQYF
V: TRBV10-2
J: TRBJ2-3
D: TRBD2

CDR3: CASSPGTSDDTQYF
V: TRBV18
J: TRBJ2-3
D: TRBD2